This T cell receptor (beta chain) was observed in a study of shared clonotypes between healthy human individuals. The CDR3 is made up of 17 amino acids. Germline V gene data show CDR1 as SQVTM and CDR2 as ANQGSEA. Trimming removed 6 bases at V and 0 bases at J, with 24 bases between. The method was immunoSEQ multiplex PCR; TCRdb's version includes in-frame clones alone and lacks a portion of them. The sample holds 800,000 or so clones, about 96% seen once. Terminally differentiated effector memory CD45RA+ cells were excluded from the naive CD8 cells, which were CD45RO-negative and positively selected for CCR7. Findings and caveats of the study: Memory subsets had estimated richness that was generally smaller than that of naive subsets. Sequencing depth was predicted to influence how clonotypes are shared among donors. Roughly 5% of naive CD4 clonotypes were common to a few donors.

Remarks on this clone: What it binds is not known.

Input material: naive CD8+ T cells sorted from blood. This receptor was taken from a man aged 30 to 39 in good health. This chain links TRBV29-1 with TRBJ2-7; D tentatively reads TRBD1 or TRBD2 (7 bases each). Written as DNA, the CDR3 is TGCAGCGTCGTACCCTCCTGGGGGGGACAGAGCTCCTACGAGCAGTACTTC. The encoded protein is CSVVPSWGGQSSYEQYF.